The 4 T cell receptor beta chains in this list originate from one sample, sequenced in a study of blood T cell repertoires in COVID-19. Measured with immunoSEQ multiplex PCR; TCRdb has only the in-frame clones, and not every one. The table includes under 250,000 clones, roughly four fifths detected once. Specimen: PBMCs or T cells enriched from blood (not recorded which). These receptors were taken from a woman aged 60-75 years who had recovered from COVID-19.

The chain couples TRBV12-3 or TRBV12-4 to TRBJ2-1, with a possible D match to TRBD1 (6 bases). Deletions cut 4 bases from V and 3 bases from J, with 7 bases between. CDR3 length: 13 residues. CDR3 in amino acids: CASSYRDYNEQFF. The CDR3 DNA follows: TGTGCCAGCAGTTACAGGGACTACAATGAGCAGTTCTTC.

The V call is TRBV7-9, the J call TRBJ2-6; the D is unclear. V was shortened by 6 bases and J by 0 bases, with 15 bases between the two germline ends. There are 17 residues in the CDR3. Germline CDR1 reads SEHNR; CDR2 reads FQNEAQ (reference sequence). The CDR3 DNA sequence: TGTGCCAGCAGGGCAACAGAATTAAGCTCTGGGGCCAACGTCCTGACTTTC. This translates into CASRATELSSGANVLTF.

The V and J genes are TRBV3-1 (or the pseudogene TRBV3-2) and TRBJ2-5, with 7 bases that match TRBD2. There are 14 residues in the CDR3. Germline-derived CDR1 and CDR2 are LGHDT and YNNKEL (reference sequence). V lost 3 bases to trimming and J lost 4 bases; unmatched junction nucleotides: 5. CDR3 in amino acids: CASSHGAGIETQYF. For the CDR3, the DNA is TGTGCCAGCAGCCATGGAGCGGGAATAGAGACCCAGTACTTC.

The rearrangement links TRBV4-3 to TRBJ1-2; 10 positions agree with TRBD1. Germline V gives CDR1 LGHNA, CDR2 YSLEER. The CDR3 runs to 17 residues. V was clipped by 2 bases and J by 2 bases; unmatched bases: 8. The CDR3 sequence: CASSQSRDRGGNYGYTF. The CDR3 nucleotides read TGCGCCAGCAGCCAATCCCGGGACAGGGGTGGGAACTATGGCTACACCTTC.